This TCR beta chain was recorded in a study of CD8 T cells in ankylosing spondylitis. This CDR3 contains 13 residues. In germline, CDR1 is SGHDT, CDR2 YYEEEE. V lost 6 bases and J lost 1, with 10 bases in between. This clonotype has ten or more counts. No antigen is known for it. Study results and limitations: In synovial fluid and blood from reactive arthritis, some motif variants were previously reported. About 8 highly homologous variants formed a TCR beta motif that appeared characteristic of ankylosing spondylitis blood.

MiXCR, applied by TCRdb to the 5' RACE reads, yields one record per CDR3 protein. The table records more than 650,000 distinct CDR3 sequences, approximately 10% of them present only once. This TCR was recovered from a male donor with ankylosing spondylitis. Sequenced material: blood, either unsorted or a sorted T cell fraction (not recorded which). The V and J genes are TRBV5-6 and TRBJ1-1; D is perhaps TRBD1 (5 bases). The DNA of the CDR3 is TGTGCCAGCACCCGCAGGGCGAACACTGAAGCTTTCTTT. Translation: CASTRRANTEAFF.